Below are 14 T cell receptor beta chains sequenced from a single sample in a study of OX40 agonist ivuxolimab in advanced cancers. Data came from immunoSEQ multiplex PCR; TCRdb stores just in-frame clones and leaves some out. This table has about 17,000 clones, more than 70% appearing once. The input for sequencing was CD4+ or CD8+ T cells sorted from blood, taken in a trial of the OX40 agonist ivuxolimab. The receptors were gathered from an adult with an advanced solid tumor such as melanoma, head and neck, liver or kidney cancer.

The chain carries TRBV7-9 and TRBJ2-1; 13 nucleotides match TRBD2. The ends lost 5 bases at V and 7 bases at J; junction bases unmatched: 11. The CDR3 is made up of 17 amino acids. Per the germline V gene, CDR1 is SEHNR and CDR2 is FQNEAQ (reference sequence). Written as DNA, the CDR3 is TGTGCCAGCAGCCCTAAACGACTAGCGGGGGGTCAGAATGAGCAGTTCTTC. Translating gives CASSPKRLAGGQNEQFF.

The chain combines TRBV29-1 with TRBJ2-1; maybe TRBD2 (5 bases). Trimming took off 6 bases at V and 5 bases at J, with 11 bases between the two ends. Per germline, CDR1 SQVTM and CDR2 ANQGSEA. This CDR3 has 12 amino acids. In DNA, the CDR3 is TGCAGCGTACGGGAAACAAACAATGAGCAGTTCTTC. It encodes CSVRETNNEQFF.

The chain recombines TRBV29-1 with TRBJ2-1; tentatively, D is TRBD2 (5 bases). The CDR3 runs to 14 residues. The V and J ends lost 4 bases and 7 bases respectively, with 17 bases between them. In germline, CDR1 is SQVTM, CDR2 ANQGSEA. Here the CDR3 reads CSVGVVIGGNEQFF. The CDR3 DNA follows: TGCAGCGTTGGGGTGGTAATAGGAGGAAATGAGCAGTTCTTC.

The chain couples TRBV19 to TRBJ2-1, with 7 bases that match TRBD2. Germline trimming cut 6 bases from V and 6 bases from J; bases unmatched to any gene: 17. The CDR3 consists of 17 residues. Germline V lookup: CDR1 LNHDA, CDR2 SQIVND (reference sequence). This chain's CDR3 is CASRPPGLTQWGNEQFF. DNA for the CDR3: TGTGCCAGTAGGCCACCGGGACTAACCCAATGGGGCAATGAGCAGTTCTTC.

V gene TRBV5-6 combines with J gene TRBJ2-7; unclear D gene. This CDR3 spans 13 amino acids. The germline V and J ends were trimmed by 0 bases and 2 bases, with 6 bases remaining between them. The germline gives CDR1 SGHDT, CDR2 YYEEEE. CDR3 protein: CASSLVGTYEQYF. CDR3 DNA sequence: TGTGCCAGCAGCTTGGTAGGAACCTACGAGCAGTACTTC.

This clone was seen a handful of times. The chain couples TRBV6-6 to TRBJ1-1, with TRBD1 matching over 8 bases. The trim removed 5 bases at V and 7 bases at J, leaving 9 bases unmatched. The CDR3 is 14 amino acids. In germline, CDR1 is MNHNY, CDR2 SVGAGI (reference sequence). CDR3 in DNA: TGTGCCAGCAGTGTGACAGGGGAGGGGGTTGAAGCTTTCTTT. This gives the protein CASSVTGEGVEAFF.

The DNA of the CDR3 is TGTGCCAGCAGTTCCGGGACTAGCTCCTACGAGCAGTACTTC. Translation: CASSSGTSSYEQYF. The J gene is TRBJ2-7, the V gene TRBV5-4; 8 bases line up with TRBD2. After removal of 5 bases from V and 0 bases from J, the junction contained 4 bases not matched to a gene. Germline V gene sequence: CDR1 SGHNT, CDR2 YYREEE (reference sequence). CDR3 size: 14 residues.

Note on this clone: Mismatch with germline at one junction end may stem from a read error. The chain carries TRBV5-8 and TRBJ1-1, with 9 bases identical to TRBD1. From germline, CDR1 is SGHTS and CDR2 YDEGEE. CDR3 length: 14 amino acids. CDR3 sequence: CASSWGTGNAEAFF. CDR3 sequence (DNA): TGTGCCAGCAGCTGGGGGACAGGGAACGCTGAAGCTTTCTTT.

The chain has TRBV5-1 and TRBJ2-1; 9 nucleotides agree with TRBD1. The CDR3 consists of 15 residues. V lost 0 bases to trimming and J lost 5 bases; unmatched junction nucleotides: 3. Germline-derived CDR1 and CDR2 are SGHRS and YFSETQ. CDR3 amino acids: CASSLGTGENNEQFF. For the CDR3, the DNA is TGCGCCAGCAGCTTGGGGACAGGGGAGAACAATGAGCAGTTCTTC.

For this clone: The sample holds other DNA sequences that translate to the same CDR3. The chain links TRBV30 to TRBJ1-5; possible D gene TRBD1, 6 bases. Trimming removed 4 bases from V and 6 bases from J, with 16 bases in between. CDR1 is GTSNPN and CDR2 is SVGIG in the germline V gene (reference sequence). The CDR3 is 14 amino acids. The CDR3 loop is CAWNMGGGGQPQHF. For the CDR3, the DNA is TGTGCCTGGAACATGGGGGGAGGGGGTCAGCCCCAGCATTTT. Looking up the rest from reference TRBV30 and TRBJ1-5 gives the full variable domain: SQTIHQWPATLVQPVGSPLSLECTVEGTSNPNLYWYRQAAGRGLQLLFYSVGIGQISSEVPQNLSASRPQDRQFILSSKKLLLSDSGFYLCAWNMGGGGQPQHFGDGTRLSIL.

The J gene is TRBJ1-4, the V gene TRBV5-6; D is undetermined. Trimming cost V 1 base and J 8 bases, with 6 bases left between them. The CDR3 contains 12 residues. Germline V gives CDR1 SGHDT, CDR2 YYEEEE. As DNA, the CDR3 is TGTGCCAGCAGCTTGCTGTCAGAAAAACTGTTTTTT. Its translation is CASSLLSEKLFF.

This sequence joins TRBV9 and TRBJ2-7; perhaps D is TRBD1 or TRBD2 (5 bases each). This CDR3 comprises 14 residues. In germline, CDR1 is SGDLS, CDR2 YYNGEE. V was shortened by 4 bases and J by 0 bases, with 11 bases between the two germline ends. Written as DNA, the CDR3 is TGTGCCAGCAGCCGAGGGGACGACTCCTACGAGCAGTACTTC. This encodes CASSRGDDSYEQYF.

The chain employs TRBV9 and TRBJ2-1, with 10 bases that match TRBD2. J gave up 4 bases and V 4 bases, and 5 bases lay outside the gene matches. CDR1 is SGDLS and CDR2 is YYNGEE in the germline V gene. CDR3 size: 15 residues. CDR3 in DNA: TGTGCCAGCAGCATAGGACTAGCGGAGTACAATGAGCAGTTCTTC. Protein: CASSIGLAEYNEQFF.

The rearrangement uses TRBV28 and TRBJ2-7, with 9 bases fitting TRBD2. The CDR3 is 16 residues long. Per germline, CDR1 MDHEN and CDR2 SYDVKM. Trimming cost V 4 bases and J 3 bases; bases outside gene matches: 10. CDR3 in amino acids: CASSSRAGGSLYEQYF. The CDR3 DNA reads TGTGCCAGCAGTTCACGAGCGGGAGGTTCTCTCTACGAGCAGTACTTC. The whole variable domain, remainder taken from reference TRBV28 and TRBJ2-7, is DVKVTQSSRYLVKRTGEKVFLECVQDMDHENMFWYRQDPGLGLRLIYFSYDVKMKEKGDIPEGYSVSREKKERFSLILESASTNQTSMYLCASSSRAGGSLYEQYFGPGTRLTVT.